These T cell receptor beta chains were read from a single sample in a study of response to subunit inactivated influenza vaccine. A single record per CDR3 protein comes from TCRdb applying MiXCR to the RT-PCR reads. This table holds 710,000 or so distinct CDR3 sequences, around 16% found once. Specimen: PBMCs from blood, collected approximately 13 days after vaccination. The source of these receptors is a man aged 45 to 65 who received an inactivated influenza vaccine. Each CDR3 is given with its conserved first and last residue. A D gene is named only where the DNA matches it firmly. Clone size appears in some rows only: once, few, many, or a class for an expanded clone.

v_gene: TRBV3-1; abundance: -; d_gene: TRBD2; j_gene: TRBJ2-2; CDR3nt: TGTGCCAGCAGCCAAGATAGGACTAGCGGTCGCACCGGGGAGCTGTTTTTT; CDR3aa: CASSQDRTSGRTGELFF
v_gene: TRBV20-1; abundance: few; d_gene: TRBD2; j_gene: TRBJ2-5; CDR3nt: TGCAGTGCGGGGACTAGCGCAGAGACCCAGTACTTC; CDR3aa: CSAGTSAETQYF
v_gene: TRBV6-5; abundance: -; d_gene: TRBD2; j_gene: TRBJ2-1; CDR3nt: TGTGCCAGCAGTTACTCAGGGCGGGAGGGCCTCCTCAATGAGCAGTTCTTC; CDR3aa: CASSYSGREGLLNEQFF
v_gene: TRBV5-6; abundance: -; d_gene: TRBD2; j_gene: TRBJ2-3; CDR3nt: TGTGCCAGCAGCTTGGTAACTAGCGGAAAAGCTGATACGCAGTATTTT; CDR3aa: CASSLVTSGKADTQYF
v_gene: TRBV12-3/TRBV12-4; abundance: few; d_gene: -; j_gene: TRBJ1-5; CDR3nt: TGTGCCAGCACCCCCAGGGAGGGCCAGCCCCAGCATTTT; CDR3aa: CASTPREGQPQHF
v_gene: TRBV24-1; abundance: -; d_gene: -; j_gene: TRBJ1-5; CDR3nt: TGTGCCCCCCGAGGGAACAGGCCTATTACGCCCCAGCATTTT; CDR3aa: CAPRGNRPITPQHF
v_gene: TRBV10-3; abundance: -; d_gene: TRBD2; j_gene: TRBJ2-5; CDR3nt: TGTGCCATCAGTGGACTAGCGGGAGGGAGGGAGACCCAGTACTTC; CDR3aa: CAISGLAGGRETQYF
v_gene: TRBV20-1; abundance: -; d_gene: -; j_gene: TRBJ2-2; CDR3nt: TGCAGTGCTAGAGACCTGGGACCGGGAGCCGGGGAGCTGTTTTTT; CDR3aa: CSARDLGPGAGELFF
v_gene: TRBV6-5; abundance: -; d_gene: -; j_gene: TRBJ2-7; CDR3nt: TGTGCCAGCAGTTACAAGACGGACTCCTACGAGCAGTACTTC; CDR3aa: CASSYKTDSYEQYF
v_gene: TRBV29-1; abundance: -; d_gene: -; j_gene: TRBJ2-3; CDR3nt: TGCAGCGTTCAGAACCCTGTTCTCGATACGCAGTATTTT; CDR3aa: CSVQNPVLDTQYF
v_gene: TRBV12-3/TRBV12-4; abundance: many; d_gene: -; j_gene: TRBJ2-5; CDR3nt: TGTGCCAGCAGGACCCGGACAGTCAGGAAGACCCAGTACTTC; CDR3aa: CASRTRTVRKTQYF
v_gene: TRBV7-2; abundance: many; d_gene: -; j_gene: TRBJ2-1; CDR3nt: TGTGCCAGCAGCCCTACGACCTACAATGAGCAGTTCTTC; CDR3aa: CASSPTTYNEQFF
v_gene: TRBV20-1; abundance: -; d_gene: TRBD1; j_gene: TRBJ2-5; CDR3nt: TGCAGTGGGGGACAGGGAAGAGTAGGAGAGACCCAGTACTTC; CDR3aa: CSGGQGRVGETQYF
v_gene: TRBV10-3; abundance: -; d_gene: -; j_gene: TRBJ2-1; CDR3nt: TGTGCCATCAGAATCGCACTCAGCTCCTACAATGAGCAGTTCTTC; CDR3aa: CAIRIALSSYNEQFF
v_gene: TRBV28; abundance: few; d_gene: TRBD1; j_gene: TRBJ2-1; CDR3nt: TGTGCCAGCAGGCAAACAGGGGTCCTCTACAATGAGCAGTTCTTC; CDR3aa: CASRQTGVLYNEQFF
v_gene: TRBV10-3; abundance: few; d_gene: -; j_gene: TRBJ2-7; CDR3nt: TGTGCCATCAGTGAGTCATCGATATCCCACAGGCCCTACGAGCAGTACTTC; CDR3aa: CAISESSISHRPYEQYF
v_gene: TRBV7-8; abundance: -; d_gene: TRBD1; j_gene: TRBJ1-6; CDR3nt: TGTGCCAGCAGCTCCCGGACAGGGAGCTCCTATAATTCACCCCTCCACTTT; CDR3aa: CASSSRTGSSYNSPLHF
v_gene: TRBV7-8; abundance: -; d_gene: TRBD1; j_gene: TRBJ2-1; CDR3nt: TGTGCCAGCAGCTTCCGGGACAGGGGCTACAATGAGCAGTTCTTC; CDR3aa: CASSFRDRGYNEQFF
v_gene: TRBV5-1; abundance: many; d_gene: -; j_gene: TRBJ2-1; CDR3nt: TGCGCCAGCAGCCGGTCGGGCGGCTCCTACAATGAGCAGTTCTTC; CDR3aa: CASSRSGGSYNEQFF
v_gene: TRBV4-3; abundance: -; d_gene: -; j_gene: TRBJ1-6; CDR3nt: TGCGCCAGCAGCCAAGATCTGGCAAAGGGGGTAGGTTCACCCCTCCACTTT; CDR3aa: CASSQDLAKGVGSPLHF
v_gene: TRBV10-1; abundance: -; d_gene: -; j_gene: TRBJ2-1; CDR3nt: TGCGCCAGCAGTGAGAACAGGGTGGCTGAGCAGTTCTTC; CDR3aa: CASSENRVAEQFF
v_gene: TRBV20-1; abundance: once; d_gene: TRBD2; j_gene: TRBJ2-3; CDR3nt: TGCAGTGCTAACTCCGGGACTAGCGGCACAGATACGCAGTATTTT; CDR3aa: CSANSGTSGTDTQYF
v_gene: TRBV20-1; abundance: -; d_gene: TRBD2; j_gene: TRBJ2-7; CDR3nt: TGCAGTGCTAGAGATCCCACAGGGACTAGCGGGCCGAACTACGAGCAGTACTTC; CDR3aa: CSARDPTGTSGPNYEQYF
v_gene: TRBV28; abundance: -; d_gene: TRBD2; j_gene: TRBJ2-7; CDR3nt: TGTGCCAGCATTAAAGGACTAGCGGAAAAGCAGTACTTC; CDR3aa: CASIKGLAEKQYF
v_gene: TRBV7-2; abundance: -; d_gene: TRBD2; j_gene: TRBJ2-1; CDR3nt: TGTGCCAGCAGCCCAATACCTCTAGCGGGAGGGTGGTTCTTC; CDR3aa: CASSPIPLAGGWFF
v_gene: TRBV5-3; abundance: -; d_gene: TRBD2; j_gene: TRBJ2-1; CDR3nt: TGTGCCAGTTGGACTAGCGGGAGATCATCCTACAATGAGCAGTTCTTC; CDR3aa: CASWTSGRSSYNEQFF
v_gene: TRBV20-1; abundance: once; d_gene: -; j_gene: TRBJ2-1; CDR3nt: TGCAGTGCTAGCCGGGGCACTACCTACAATGAGCAGTTCTTC; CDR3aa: CSASRGTTYNEQFF
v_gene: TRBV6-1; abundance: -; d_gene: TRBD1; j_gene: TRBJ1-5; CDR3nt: TGTGCCAGCAGGCCCGGAGACAGGGGAAGCAATCAGCCCCAGCATTTT; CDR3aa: CASRPGDRGSNQPQHF
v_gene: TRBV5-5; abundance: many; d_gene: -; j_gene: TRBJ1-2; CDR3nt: TGTGCCAGCAGCCAGGCGGGGGGCTATAACTATGGCTACACCTTC; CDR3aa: CASSQAGGYNYGYTF